The 24 T cell receptor beta chains given below trace back to one sample, sequenced in a study of cytomegalovirus exposure and HLA in healthy donors. PCR primers comprised 60 Vbeta and 13 Jbeta primers. Sequencing used immunoSEQ multiplex PCR; TCRdb keeps in-frame clones, though not all of them. The repertoire holds 100,000 to 150,000 clones, approximately 80% seen once, with approximately 2.5% in the top ten. Sequencing input: PBMCs. Receptors originate from a middle-aged man in good health and CMV-seronegative.

The V and J genes are TRBV7-2 and TRBJ2-7; D call uncertain. V shed 5 bases and J shed 0 bases, with 11 bases lying between them. From germline, CDR1 is SGHTA and CDR2 FQGNSA. CDR3 length: 14 residues. The CDR3: CASSHPGLSYEQYF. CDR3 in DNA: TGTGCCAGCAGCCACCCAGGCCTCTCCTACGAGCAGTACTTC.

The chain employs TRBV5-6 and TRBJ1-1; D is undetermined. Per the germline V gene, CDR1 is SGHDT and CDR2 is YYEEEE. The V gene lost 0 bases and the J gene lost 1 base, with 7 bases spanning the gap. This CDR3 has 14 amino acids. The CDR3 DNA reads TGTGCCAGCAGCTTGGGGCTTGGGAACACTGAAGCTTTCTTT. Translation gives CASSLGLGNTEAFF.

The table lists this clone with a few counts. The V gene is TRBV2, the J gene TRBJ1-2, with D perhaps TRBD1 (5 bases). Germline CDR1 and CDR2: SNHLY and FYNNEI. CDR3 size: 12 residues. Trimming shortened V by 6 bases and J by 4 bases, and 9 bases separated the two germline ends. CDR3: CASSRDPYGYTF. CDR3 nucleotides: TGTGCCAGCAGCAGGGATCCCTATGGCTACACCTTC.

J is TRBJ1-1 and V is TRBV7-9; a weak D match, TRBD1 (6 bases). This CDR3 is 14 amino acids long. Germline V gene lookup returns CDR1 SEHNR and CDR2 FQNEAQ (reference sequence). Trimming cost V 8 bases and J 0 bases, with 13 bases left between them. In DNA, the CDR3 is TGTGCCAGCTCCTACCAGGGGATGAACACTGAAGCTTTCTTT. Translating gives CASSYQGMNTEAFF.

CDR3 coding DNA: TGTGCCATCAGGCCTCCCGGCGGCTATGGCTACACCTTC. This translates into CAIRPPGGYGYTF. The chain links TRBV10-3 to TRBJ1-2, with no clear D. Germline V gives CDR1 ENHRY, CDR2 SYGVKD. The CDR3 is 13 residues long. Trimming cost V 6 bases and J 4 bases, with 12 bases left between them.

This clone was seen a single time. The chain links TRBV5-5 to TRBJ2-7; 8 bases align to TRBD1. The CDR3 contains 13 residues. The junction had 2 bases not matched to a gene; V was cut back by 4 bases and J by 2 bases. Germline values: CDR1 SGHKS, CDR2 YYEKEE (reference sequence). The CDR3 protein is CASSQDRAYEQYF. CDR3 coding DNA: TGTGCCAGCAGCCAGGACAGGGCCTACGAGCAGTACTTC.

The CDR3 DNA sequence: TGCGCCAGCAGCTTGTCTATTCAGGGGTGGACTGAAGCTTTCTTT. Protein sequence: CASSLSIQGWTEAFF. The chain links TRBV5-1 to TRBJ1-1; tentative D call: TRBD1 (6 bases). The CDR3 has 15 residues. Trimming pared 1 base from V and 5 bases from J, leaving 15 bases between. Germline V gene lookup returns CDR1 SGHRS and CDR2 YFSETQ.

The chain has TRBV7-9 and TRBJ1-1; a possible D gene is TRBD1 (6 bases). The germline CDR1 and CDR2 sequences are SEHNR and FQNEAQ (reference sequence). V was pared by 1 base and J by 1 base, with 13 bases between. The CDR3 length is 16 residues. The CDR3 nucleotides read TGTGCCAGCAGCTTAGAACAGGGACATTCGAACACTGAAGCTTTCTTT. Translated: CASSLEQGHSNTEAFF.

This clone was counted a single time. V usage is TRBV27 and J usage is TRBJ2-3; 8 bases are shared with TRBD1. The junction had 11 bases not matched to a gene; V was cut back by 4 bases and J by 8 bases. Germline lookup yields CDR1 MNHEY and CDR2 SMNVEV (reference sequence). There are 15 residues in the CDR3. CDR3 DNA: TGTGCCAGCAGTTGGTGGCAGGGGGCGGCTTCTACGCAGTATTTT. Its translation is CASSWWQGAASTQYF.

The chain uses TRBV27 and TRBJ1-1; D is unresolved. In germline, CDR1 is MNHEY, CDR2 SMNVEV (reference sequence). V lost 4 bases, J lost 5 bases, and 11 bases lay in between. This CDR3 is 13 amino acids long. Here the CDR3 DNA reads TGTGCCAGCAGTTGGGGAGGAGAGACTGAAGCTTTCTTT. This codes for CASSWGGETEAFF.

CDR3 nucleotide sequence: TGTGCCAGCAGTTACCCCCTTACAGGGGACTATGGCTACACCTTC. Amino acids: CASSYPLTGDYGYTF. V is TRBV6-6 and J is TRBJ1-2; 7 bases are a match to TRBD1. Germline CDR1 MNHNY, CDR2 SVGAGI (reference sequence). The V segment lost 2 bases and the J segment 3 bases; nucleotides outside the gene matches: 6. The CDR3 spans 15 residues.

The V gene is TRBV5-1, the J gene TRBJ2-5; TRBD2 matches 9 bases. Germline loops: CDR1 SGHRS, CDR2 YFSETQ. Trimming removed 0 bases from V and 5 bases from J; junction bases left unmatched: 2. This CDR3 region has 14 residues. The CDR3 loop is CASSLVAGAETQYF. Written as DNA, the CDR3 is TGCGCCAGCAGCTTGGTAGCGGGGGCTGAGACCCAGTACTTC.

The rearrangement joins TRBV7-8 to TRBJ1-5; no firm D call. This CDR3 comprises 16 residues. Trimming pared 1 base from V and 4 bases from J, leaving 14 bases between. Germline lookup yields CDR1 SGHVS and CDR2 FQNEAQ. The CDR3 spells CASSLGPSLLNQPQHF. For the CDR3, the DNA is TGTGCCAGCAGCTTAGGCCCCAGTCTTTTAAATCAGCCCCAGCATTTT.

CDR3 region: CASSLSLGGGGSPLHF. CDR3 bases: TGTGCCAGTAGTCTCTCACTGGGGGGCGGGGGTTCACCCCTCCACTTT. V usage is TRBV19 and J usage is TRBJ1-6; D perhaps matches TRBD1 (6 bases). The germline V gene encodes CDR1 LNHDA and CDR2 SQIVND (reference sequence). The CDR3 totals 16 residues. V lost 5 bases and J lost 9, with 20 bases in between.

This sequence joins TRBV9 and TRBJ2-2; 11 positions agree with TRBD1. V was pared by 4 bases and J by 4 bases, with 6 bases of the junction left unmatched. The CDR3 loop spans 16 amino acids. Germline lookup yields CDR1 SGDLS and CDR2 YYNGEE. The CDR3, as DNA: TGTGCCAGCAGCTTTACCGGGACAGGGGGCACCGGGGAGCTGTTTTTT. This encodes CASSFTGTGGTGELFF.

This rearrangement joins TRBV19 to TRBJ1-3; D uncertain. Germline V CDR1 and CDR2: LNHDA, SQIVND (reference sequence). Trimming left V 1 base short and J 4 bases short, with 11 bases between. The CDR3 has 15 amino acids. Here the CDR3 reads CASSIGSRGGNTIYF. The DNA of the CDR3 is TGTGCCAGTAGTATAGGGTCTCGCGGAGGAAACACCATATATTTT.

Note on this clone: Additional DNA sequences in this sample encode the identical CDR3. This sequence joins TRBV4-1 and TRBJ1-5, with D possibly TRBD1 on 5 matching bases. CDR3 size: 14 residues. Germline V gene lookup returns CDR1 MGHRA and CDR2 YSYEKL. Between the trimmed V and J ends, which lost 4 bases and 5 bases, there was a span of 12 bases. CDR3 sequence reads: CASSLQGGDQPQHF. The DNA of the CDR3 is TGCGCCAGCAGCCTCCAGGGAGGGGATCAGCCCCAGCATTTT.

This sequence joins TRBV7-3 and TRBJ2-2; the match to TRBD2 covers 12 bases. The J segment lost 4 bases and the V segment lost 8 bases, leaving 5 bases of the junction unmatched. This CDR3 spans 15 amino acids. The V gene's germline CDR1 is SGHTA and CDR2 FQGTGA. CDR3 coding DNA: TGTGCCAGCGCTAGCGGGGGGGCCGGCACCGGGGAGCTGTTTTTT. Its protein product is CASASGGAGTGELFF. Supplemented by reference TRBV7-3 and TRBJ2-2, the full variable domain reads GAGVSQTPSNKVTEKGKYVELRCDPISGHTALYWYRQSLGQGPEFLIYFQGTGAADDSGLPNDRFFAVRPEGSVSTLKIQRTERGDSAVYLCASASGGAGTGELFFGEGSRLTVL.

Written as DNA, the CDR3 is TGTGCCAGCAGTGACTACAGGGGGCCAGGGGAGCTGTTTTTT. Encoded protein: CASSDYRGPGELFF. V gene TRBV25-1 combines with J gene TRBJ2-2; 9 bases are shared with TRBD1. Per germline, CDR1 MGHDK and CDR2 SYGVNS. The junction had 4 bases not matched to a gene; V was cut back by 3 bases and J by 8 bases. The CDR3 extends over 14 amino acids.

The rearrangement joins TRBV5-6 to TRBJ2-3; D might be TRBD2 (7 bases). The length of the CDR3 is 16 residues. Germline CDR1 reads SGHDT; CDR2 reads YYEEEE. The ends were cut back, 3 bases at V and 0 bases at J, with 14 bases in the middle. The CDR3 protein is CASSWGGGPSTDTQYF. DNA for the CDR3: TGTGCCAGCAGCTGGGGGGGCGGGCCTAGCACAGATACGCAGTATTTT.

This sequence joins TRBV7-3 and TRBJ1-1; 7 bases map to TRBD1. The trim removed 2 bases at V and 4 bases at J, leaving 4 bases unmatched. Germline assignment: CDR1 SGHTA and CDR2 FQGTGA. The CDR3 is made up of 14 amino acids. This CDR3 reads CASSLDRASTEAFF. The CDR3, as DNA: TGTGCCAGCAGCTTAGACAGGGCGAGCACTGAAGCTTTCTTT. Full variable domain (outside the CDR3, taken from reference TRBV7-3 and TRBJ1-1): GAGVSQTPSNKVTEKGKYVELRCDPISGHTALYWYRQSLGQGPEFLIYFQGTGAADDSGLPNDRFFAVRPEGSVSTLKIQRTERGDSAVYLCASSLDRASTEAFFGQGTRLTVV.

The genes are TRBV7-9 and TRBJ1-1, with D perhaps TRBD1 (5 bases). The CDR3 consists of 13 residues. Trimming took off 7 bases at V and 3 bases at J, with 12 bases between the two ends. Germline lookup yields CDR1 SEHNR and CDR2 FQNEAQ (reference sequence). In nucleotides, the CDR3 is TGTGCCAGCATGAGGTCGGGGGACACTGAAGCTTTCTTT. Its translation: CASMRSGDTEAFF.

V and J are TRBV30 and TRBJ2-1; D perhaps matches TRBD1 (5 bases). This CDR3 comprises 12 residues. V was cut by 1 base and J by 10 bases, with 11 bases left in between. The germline gives CDR1 GTSNPN, CDR2 SVGIG (reference sequence). CDR3 residues: CAWSGMGQEQFF. The CDR3 DNA reads TGTGCCTGGAGTGGCATGGGGCAGGAGCAGTTCTTC.

The chain has TRBV5-8 and TRBJ2-3; possibly TRBD2 for D (5 bases). The CDR3 contains 14 residues. Germline V CDR1 and CDR2: SGHTS, YDEGEE. V shed 4 bases and J shed 0 bases, with 9 bases lying between them. CDR3 nucleotides: TGTGCCAGCAGCCCACGGACTAGCACAGATACGCAGTATTTT. Its protein is CASSPRTSTDTQYF.